This entry concerns a single T cell receptor (beta chain). This sample is drawn from a study of blood T cell repertoires in COVID-19. Clones were read by immunoSEQ multiplex PCR, and TCRdb kept only the in-frame ones, dropping some. The table shows roughly 300,000 clones, with approximately 90% occurring only once. Trimming took 2 bases from V and 7 from J; bases not matched to a gene: 5. This CDR3 region has 15 residues. Germline V gene data show CDR1 as LNHDA and CDR2 as SQIVND (reference sequence). The clonotype comes from a man in his thirties or forties who had recovered from COVID-19. The sequencing input was PBMCs or T cells enriched from blood (not recorded which). This sequence joins TRBV19 and TRBJ1-6; 7 nucleotides align to TRBD1. CDR3 residues: CASSINRGRNSPLHF. DNA for the CDR3: TGTGCCAGTAGTATAAACAGGGGTCGGAATTCACCCCTCCACTTT. Using reference TRBV19 and TRBJ1-6 for the parts outside the CDR3, the full variable domain is DGGITQSPKYLFRKEGQNVTLSCEQNLNHDAMYWYRQDPGQGLRLIYYSQIVNDFQKGDIAEGYSVSREKKESFPLTVTSAQKNPTAFYLCASSINRGRNSPLHFGNGTRLTVT.